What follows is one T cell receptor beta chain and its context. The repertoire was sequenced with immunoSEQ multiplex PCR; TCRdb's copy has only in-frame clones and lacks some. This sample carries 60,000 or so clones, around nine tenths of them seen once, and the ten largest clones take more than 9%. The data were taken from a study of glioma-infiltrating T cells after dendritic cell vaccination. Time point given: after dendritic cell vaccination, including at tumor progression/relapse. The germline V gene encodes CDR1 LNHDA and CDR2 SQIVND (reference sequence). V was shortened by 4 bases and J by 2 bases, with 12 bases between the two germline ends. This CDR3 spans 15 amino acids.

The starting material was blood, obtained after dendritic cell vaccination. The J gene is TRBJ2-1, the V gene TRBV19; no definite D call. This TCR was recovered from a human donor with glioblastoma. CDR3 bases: TGTGCCAGTAGTACTTCTAGGATTACCTACAATGAGCAGTTCTTC. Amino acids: CASSTSRITYNEQFF.